Presented here are 10 T cell receptor beta chains from one specimen sequenced in a study of T cells in women clearing cervical HPV infection. Profiling relied on immunoSEQ multiplex PCR, and the TCRdb table lists in-frame clones only, not all of them. The sample includes about 26,000 clones. The sequenced sample was blood buffy coat. Every receptor here comes from a woman aged 18-69 years with a cervical HPV16 infection that either progressed to CIN3+ or cleared (not recorded which).

As for this clone: The read gets to within 3 residues of the CDR3 end, and the germline J gene fills in the rest. The chain has TRBV5-6 and TRBJ2-3; D might be TRBD2 (6 bases). Germline V gene data show CDR1 as SGHDT and CDR2 as YYEEEE. The CDR3 has 12 amino acids. This CDR3 is CASSLSGLAQYF. The part of the CDR3 DNA that was read is TGTGCCAGCAGCTTGAGCGGGTTAGCG.

In regard to this clone: An end of the junction does not agree with germline; a read error may underlie this. The read ends 3 residues shy of where the CDR3 ends; the end is completed using the germline J gene. The chain carries TRBV4-2 and TRBJ1-5, with 9 bases lining up with TRBD1. CDR3 length: 14 residues. Germline values: CDR1 LGHNA, CDR2 YNFKEQ. This chain's CDR3 is CASSQDRGNQPQHF. The DNA read from the CDR3 is TGCGCCAGCAGCCAAGACAGGGGGAATCAGCCC.

The CDR3 loop is CASSLARSGGSKNIQYF. The DNA read from the CDR3 is TGTGCCAGCAGCTTAGCCCGATCAGGGGGCTCCAAAAACATT. The chain uses TRBV7-2 and TRBJ2-4, with TRBD1 matching over 8 bases. The read comes to an end 3 residues before the CDR3 does, leaving the germline J gene to fill in the end. The CDR3 spans 17 residues. V shed 0 bases and J 2 bases; nucleotides not matched to a gene: 6. The germline gives CDR1 SGHTA, CDR2 FQGNSA.

CDR3 bases read: TGTGCCAGCAGCACCCGGGACAGGGGGTCCGGGGAG. The encoded protein is CASSTRDRGSGE. The entire CDR3 sequence reads CASSTRDRGSGELFF. The rearrangement joins TRBV11-3 to TRBJ2-2, with TRBD1 matching 11 bases. Coverage ceases 3 residues before the CDR3 finishes, and the germline J gene fills in the end. The CDR3 sequence is 15 residues long. From germline, CDR1 is SGHNT and CDR2 YENEEA. V shed 5 bases and J 6 bases; nucleotides not matched to a gene: 5.

On this clone: The sequenced fragment ends 3 residues before the CDR3 boundary, so the rest is inferred from the germline J gene. The chain carries TRBV6-2 or TRBV6-3 and TRBJ2-7; 7 nucleotides match TRBD2. Germline CDR1 reads MNHEY; CDR2 reads SVGEGT. The CDR3 has 15 amino acids. The V and J ends lost 4 bases and 0 bases, in that order; junction bases with no gene match: 6. The CDR3 sequence is CASSSGGGGSYEQYF. The DNA read from the CDR3 is TGTGCCAGCAGTTCGGGCGGGGGTGGCTCCTACGAG.

CDR3 DNA, as far as it was read: TGTGCCAGCTCACCAAGGTCGGGGAGCTCCTACGAG. Translation: CASSPRSGSSYE. The CDR3 as a whole reads CASSPRSGSSYEQYF. V is TRBV18 and J is TRBJ2-7, with a tentative D call TRBD2 (5 bases). The CDR3 extends 3 residues past the end of the read, so its final part is completed from the germline J gene. V was clipped by 2 bases and J by 0 bases, with 11 bases between them. The CDR3 extends over 15 amino acids. CDR1 is KGHSH and CDR2 is LQKENI in the germline V gene.

Turning to this clone: The read terminates 3 residues ahead of where the CDR3 ends, so the germline J gene completes it. J is TRBJ2-6 and V is TRBV28; D might be TRBD1 (5 bases). CDR3 size: 17 residues. V was shortened by 2 bases and J by 2 bases, with 13 bases between the two germline ends. CDR1 is MDHEN and CDR2 is SYDVKM in the germline V gene. CDR3 region: CASSLNQGSPGANVLTF. The covered CDR3 bases are TGTGCCAGCAGTTTAAATCAGGGCTCCCCTGGGGCCAACGTC.

On this clone: The CDR3 is cut off 3 residues early in the read; its end comes from the germline J gene. This chain joins TRBV6-2 or TRBV6-3 and TRBJ1-1; the D is unclear. This CDR3 comprises 14 residues. The V gene's germline CDR1 is MNHEY and CDR2 SVGEGT. Trimming removed 9 bases at V and 2 bases at J, with 16 bases between. The CDR3 is CASNARSVNTEAFF. Partial CDR3 DNA: TGTGCCAGTAACGCCAGGTCGGTTAACACTGAA.

Remarks on this clone: The observed sequence ends 3 residues before the CDR3 terminus, with the missing tail filled in from the germline J gene. The J gene is TRBJ1-2, the V gene TRBV5-4; tentatively, D is TRBD1 (5 bases). Germline V gene sequence: CDR1 SGHNT, CDR2 YYREEE (reference sequence). The CDR3 is 12 residues long. The covered CDR3 bases are TGTGCCAGCAGCTTGGGACAGCTCGGC. Its protein product is CASSLGQLG. The whole CDR3 sequence is CASSLGQLGYTF.

To note about this clone: The CDR3 end is not reached by the read, which stops 3 residues before it; the germline J gene fills it in. The chain combines TRBV18 with TRBJ2-3; 9 bases align to TRBD1. Looked up from germline, CDR1 is KGHSH and CDR2 is LQKENI. The CDR3 consists of 14 residues. The sequenced part of the CDR3 DNA is TGTGCCAGCTCACCCCAGACAGGGGGAGAGACG. It specifies CASSPQTGGET. The complete CDR3 reads CASSPQTGGETQYF.